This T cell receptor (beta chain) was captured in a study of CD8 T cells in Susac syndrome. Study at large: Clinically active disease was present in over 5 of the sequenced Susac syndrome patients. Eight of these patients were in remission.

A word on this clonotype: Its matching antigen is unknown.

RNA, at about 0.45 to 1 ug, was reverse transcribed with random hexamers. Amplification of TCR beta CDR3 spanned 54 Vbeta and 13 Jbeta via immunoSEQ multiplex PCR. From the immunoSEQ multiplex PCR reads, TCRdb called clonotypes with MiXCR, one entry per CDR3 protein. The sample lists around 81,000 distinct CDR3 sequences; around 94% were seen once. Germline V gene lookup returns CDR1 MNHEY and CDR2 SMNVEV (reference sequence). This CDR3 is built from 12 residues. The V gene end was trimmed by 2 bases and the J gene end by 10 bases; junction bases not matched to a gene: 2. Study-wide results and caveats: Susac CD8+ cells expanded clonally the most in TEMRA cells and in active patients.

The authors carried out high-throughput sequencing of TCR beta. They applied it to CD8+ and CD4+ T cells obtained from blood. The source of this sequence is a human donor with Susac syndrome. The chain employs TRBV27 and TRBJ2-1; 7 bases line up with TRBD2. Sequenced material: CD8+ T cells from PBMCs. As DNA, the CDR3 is TGTGCCAGCAGTTTAGCGGGGGAAGAGCAGTTCTTC. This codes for CASSLAGEEQFF.